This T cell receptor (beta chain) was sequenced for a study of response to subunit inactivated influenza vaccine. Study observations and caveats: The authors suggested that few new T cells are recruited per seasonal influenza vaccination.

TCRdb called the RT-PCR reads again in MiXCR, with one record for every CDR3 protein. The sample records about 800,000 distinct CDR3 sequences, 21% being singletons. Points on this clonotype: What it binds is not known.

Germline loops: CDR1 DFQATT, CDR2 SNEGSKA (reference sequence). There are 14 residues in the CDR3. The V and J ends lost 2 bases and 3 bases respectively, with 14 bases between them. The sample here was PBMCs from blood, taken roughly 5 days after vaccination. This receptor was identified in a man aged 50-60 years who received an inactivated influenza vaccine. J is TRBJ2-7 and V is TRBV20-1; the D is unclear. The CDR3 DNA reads TGCAGTGCTAGAAGGGTCGGCCCCATCTACGAGCAGTACTTC. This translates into CSARRVGPIYEQYF.